The 20 T cell receptor beta chains below all came from one sample that was sequenced in a study of OX40 agonist ivuxolimab in advanced cancers. Data came from immunoSEQ multiplex PCR; TCRdb stores just in-frame clones and leaves some out. The sample has around 100,000 clones, about 88% seen once. Sequencing was performed on CD4+ or CD8+ T cells sorted from blood, taken in a trial of the OX40 agonist ivuxolimab. Receptor source: an adult with an advanced solid tumor such as melanoma, head and neck, liver or kidney cancer.

The CDR3 region has the DNA TGCGCCAGCAGCCGGGACAGGGGGACGAGTGAGCAGTTCTTC. It translates to CASSRDRGTSEQFF. The J gene is TRBJ2-1, the V gene TRBV5-1; 11 bases are shared with TRBD1. CDR1 and CDR2 from the germline V gene are SGHRS and YFSETQ. This CDR3 has 14 residues. V shed 4 bases and J 9 bases; nucleotides not matched to a gene: 6.

This sequence joins TRBV2 and TRBJ2-7, with 8 bases identical to TRBD1. This CDR3 has 13 amino acids. CDR1 SNHLY and CDR2 FYNNEI come from the germline V gene. The trim removed 7 bases at V and 6 bases at J, leaving 8 bases unmatched. The CDR3 DNA is TGTGCCAGCAAGAAGGACAGGGTGGGCGAGCAGTACTTC. This encodes CASKKDRVGEQYF.

This clone was picked up one time. The gene calls are TRBV19 and TRBJ2-7; 10 positions match TRBD2. The CDR3 is 15 amino acids. J lost 1 base, V lost 6 bases, and 6 bases had no gene match. The germline V gene encodes CDR1 LNHDA and CDR2 SQIVND (reference sequence). CDR3 bases: TGTGCCAGTAGATCCCGGACTAGCGGTTCCTACGAGCAGTACTTC. Its translation: CASRSRTSGSYEQYF.

The gene calls are TRBV5-4 and TRBJ2-3, with 12 positions matching TRBD2. Per the germline V gene, CDR1 is SGHNT and CDR2 is YYREEE (reference sequence). The V gene end was trimmed by 4 bases and the J gene end by 3 bases; junction bases not matched to a gene: 6. The CDR3 is 16 residues long. DNA for the CDR3: TGTGCCAGCAGCCGACTGACTAGCGGGAGAACAGATACGCAGTATTTT. This sequence encodes CASSRLTSGRTDTQYF.

V usage is TRBV11-2 and J usage is TRBJ1-3, with D perhaps TRBD1 (5 bases). This CDR3 region has 15 residues. With 2 bases removed from V and 0 bases from J, the gap between germline ends came to 8 bases. CDR1 is SGHAT, CDR2 FQNNGV, per germline. The CDR3 sequence: CASSLQGDSGNTIYF. DNA for the CDR3: TGTGCCAGCAGCTTACAGGGAGACTCTGGAAACACCATATATTTT.

This sequence joins TRBV5-4 and TRBJ1-3, with D possibly being TRBD1 (6 bases). Per the germline V gene, CDR1 is SGHNT and CDR2 is YYREEE (reference sequence). V lost 1 base to trimming and J lost 5 bases, with 16 bases between them. The CDR3 spans 16 residues. CDR3: CASSLFGQPSRNTIYF. DNA of the CDR3: TGTGCCAGCAGCTTGTTCGGACAGCCGTCGCGAAACACCATATATTTT.

This clone was picked up one time. The gene calls are TRBV5-1 and TRBJ1-2; no reliable D call. The length of the CDR3 is 13 residues. V dropped 0 bases and J dropped 2 bases, with 5 bases sitting between them. Germline V gives CDR1 SGHRS, CDR2 YFSETQ. The CDR3 region has the DNA TGCGCCAGCAGCTTGGGCCTGAACTATGGCTACACCTTC. As protein: CASSLGLNYGYTF.

The rearrangement uses TRBV19 and TRBJ2-3, with TRBD2 identical over 8 bases. The CDR3 runs to 20 residues. The V gene's germline CDR1 is LNHDA and CDR2 SQIVND (reference sequence). V dropped 6 bases and J dropped 0; count of bases not matched to a gene: 20. The CDR3 is CASSLGRALGTGPSTDTQYF. CDR3 in DNA: TGTGCCAGTAGCCTCGGGAGGGCCCTCGGGACGGGGCCTAGCACAGATACGCAGTATTTT.

V is TRBV5-4 and J is TRBJ1-2, with D possibly matching TRBD1 (6 bases). The CDR3 loop spans 14 amino acids. V gave up 4 bases and J gave up 4 bases, with 14 bases separating them. Germline-derived CDR1 and CDR2 are SGHNT and YYREEE (reference sequence). Written as DNA, the CDR3 is TGTGCCAGCAGCACGACAGGTCGAGGCTATGGCTACACCTTC. This encodes CASSTTGRGYGYTF.

The V and J genes are TRBV7-9 and TRBJ2-3; 7 nucleotides align to TRBD2. The CDR3 is 12 amino acids. From germline, CDR1 is SEHNR and CDR2 FQNEAQ (reference sequence). Unmatched junction bases numbered 8, after V lost 10 bases and J lost 7 bases. The CDR3 DNA reads TGTGCCACCAGACTAGCTAAGAATACGCAGTATTTT. Translated, it gives CATRLAKNTQYF. The variable domain in full, with the rest retrieved from reference TRBV7-9 and TRBJ2-3, is DTGVSQNPRHKITKRGQNVTFRCDPISEHNRLYWYRQTLGQGPEFLTYFQNEAQLEKSRLLSDRFSAERPKGSFSTLEIQRTEQGDSAMYLCATRLAKNTQYFGPGTRLTVL.

V and J are TRBV19 and TRBJ2-5; 8 bases line up with TRBD2. V lost 6 bases to trimming and J lost 1 base; unmatched junction nucleotides: 7. The CDR3 length is 15 residues. CDR1 is LNHDA and CDR2 is SQIVND in the germline V gene (reference sequence). The DNA for the CDR3 is TGTGCCAGTAGAGCAAGCGGGGGAATCCAAGAGACCCAGTACTTC. It specifies CASRASGGIQETQYF.

The CDR3 sequence is CAISASGTGGDGYTF. The CDR3 bases are TGTGCCATCAGTGCTTCCGGGACAGGGGGAGATGGCTACACCTTC. The chain combines TRBV10-3 with TRBJ1-2, with TRBD1 matching over 11 bases. This CDR3 has 15 amino acids. Germline CDR1 and CDR2: ENHRY and SYGVKD. The V segment lost 4 bases and the J segment 6 bases; nucleotides outside the gene matches: 7.

This clone showed up just a few times. The chain employs TRBV7-8 and TRBJ1-2; 8 bases line up with TRBD1. V shed 4 bases and J 6 bases; nucleotides not matched to a gene: 4. This CDR3 is 13 amino acids long. Germline assignment: CDR1 SGHVS and CDR2 FQNEAQ. CDR3 DNA: TGTGCCAGCAGCTCCCGGACAGGGCATGGCTACACCTTC. This translates into CASSSRTGHGYTF.

This clone was detected once. V gene TRBV2 combines with J gene TRBJ2-1; possibly TRBD1 for D (6 bases). Trimming pared 8 bases from V and 1 base from J, leaving 12 bases between. The CDR3 loop spans 14 amino acids. Germline V CDR1 and CDR2: SNHLY, FYNNEI. For the CDR3, the DNA is TGTGCCAGCCTTAAGGACAGATCCTACAATGAGCAGTTCTTC. This sequence encodes CASLKDRSYNEQFF.

This chain joins TRBV7-8 and TRBJ2-1; possible D gene TRBD1, 7 bases. Germline-derived CDR1 and CDR2 are SGHVS and FQNEAQ. V was clipped by 0 bases and J by 1 base, with 16 bases between them. The CDR3 covers 18 residues. In DNA form, the CDR3 reads TGTGCCAGCAGCTTAGCGGCGGGACAGACTCAATCCTACAATGAGCAGTTCTTC. Translated, it gives CASSLAAGQTQSYNEQFF.

The chain links TRBV29-1 to TRBJ2-7, with TRBD2 as a possible D gene (5 bases). This CDR3 spans 14 amino acids. The germline V gene has CDR1 SQVTM and CDR2 ANQGSEA. V dropped 6 bases and J dropped 0 bases, with 15 bases sitting between them. The DNA of the CDR3 is TGCAGCGTAGGCCGACCGGGATTCTCCTACGAGCAGTACTTC. Its translation: CSVGRPGFSYEQYF.

This chain's CDR3 is CASSERGGNTEAFF. CDR3 bases: TGTGCCAGCAGTGAACGGGGCGGGAACACTGAAGCTTTCTTT. V and J are TRBV2 and TRBJ1-1; D perhaps matches TRBD1 (5 bases). Germline loops: CDR1 SNHLY, CDR2 FYNNEI. V was clipped by 2 bases and J by 1 base, with 8 bases between them. The CDR3 totals 14 residues.

The chain recombines TRBV11-2 with TRBJ2-5, with D uncertain. Deletions cut 0 bases from V and 5 bases from J, with 13 bases between. CDR3 length: 15 amino acids. Germline CDR1 SGHAT, CDR2 FQNNGV. In DNA form, the CDR3 reads TGTGCCAGCAGCTTAGAAGTGCGGTTTGAGGAGACCCAGTACTTC. Protein: CASSLEVRFEETQYF.

Written as DNA, the CDR3 is TGTGCCAGCAGCCAAGGGTCCGGAAACACCATATATTTT. This gives the protein CASSQGSGNTIYF. This chain connects TRBV16 to TRBJ1-3; no clear D gene. The germline V gene encodes CDR1 KGHSY and CDR2 FQNENV. V was clipped by 2 bases and J by 4 bases, with 6 bases between them. The CDR3 length is 13 residues. Full variable domain (remainder filled in from reference TRBV16 and TRBJ1-3): GEEVAQTPKHLVRGEGQKAKLYCAPIKGHSYVFWYQQVLKNEFKFLISFQNENVFDETGMPKERFSAKCLPNSPCSLEIQATKLEDSAVYFCASSQGSGNTIYFGEGSWLTVV.

J is TRBJ2-7 and V is TRBV5-4; tentative D call: TRBD1 (5 bases). Germline V gives CDR1 SGHNT, CDR2 YYREEE (reference sequence). This CDR3 comprises 14 residues. V was trimmed by 3 bases and J by 2 bases, leaving 12 bases between them. The CDR3: CASSSPRTTYEQYF. CDR3 in DNA: TGTGCCAGCAGCTCACCTCGGACAACCTACGAGCAGTACTTC.